The rows below give T cell receptor beta chains drawn from one sample of a study of shared clonotypes between healthy human individuals. TCRdb's copy holds only in-frame clones and misses some; the assay was immunoSEQ multiplex PCR. Seen here are hundreds of thousands of clones, 92% observed once, and the top ten hold nearly 25%. The sequenced sample was naive CD8+ T cells sorted from blood. The receptors stem from a man aged 25 to 40 in good health. CDR3s leave out the opening cysteine and the closing phenylalanine or tryptophan.

TRBV6-5	TRBJ2-7	ASGEFASYEQY
TRBV5-6	TRBJ2-7	ASSRTDRLYEQY
TRBV29-1	TRBJ2-1	SVEPRHNEQF
TRBV5-6	TRBJ2-7	ASSLAGSYEQY
TRBV4-1	TRBJ2-3	ASSQQGGIDTQY
TRBV6-6	TRBJ2-7	ASSYSMERGSYEQY
TRBV27	TRBJ2-1	ASSLTSVNEQF
TRBV4-3	TRBJ2-2	ASSQGAVSANTGELF
TRBV11-2	TRBJ2-1	ASSRRGGRQNEQF
TRBV2	TRBJ2-7	ASKAPQNYEQY
TRBV19	TRBJ2-7	ASSVGQGDYEQY
TRBV6-5	TRBJ2-7	ASSPGGQVYEQY
TRBV19	TRBJ1-2	ASSMGVGNGYT
TRBV7-9	TRBJ2-5	ASSIEGQGLQETQY
TRBV7-2	TRBJ2-5	ASSLGAPETQY
TRBV28	TRBJ2-7	ASSLDRGSEQY
TRBV6-6	TRBJ2-3	ASSYSSVGVTDTQY
TRBV6-5	TRBJ2-1	ASSPAPQEQF
TRBV7-9	TRBJ2-7	ASSSGRDRAGHEQY
TRBV7-8	TRBJ2-1	ASSLGLGGIDNEQF
TRBV5-8	TRBJ1-4	ASRPPGTKEKLF
TRBV28	TRBJ2-7	ASSLIRNSYEQY
TRBV13	TRBJ2-3	ASSFQDTQY
TRBV27	TRBJ2-1	ASSLGFGEEQF
TRBV29-1	TRBJ2-1	SSDDLAGGYNEQF
TRBV9	TRBJ2-1	ASSVEGAPWDEQF
TRBV6-1	TRBJ2-7	ASSEGRRLTLYEQY
TRBV29-1	TRBJ2-7	SVAHGRAYEQY
TRBV10-2	TRBJ2-1	ASYDRAGGLYNEQF
TRBV5-5	TRBJ1-2	ASSSTGTVSIYGYT
TRBV28	TRBJ1-2	ASSPFIVSAGYGYT
TRBV11-2	TRBJ2-5	ASSGPRRETQY
TRBV15	TRBJ2-7	ATSRDRTSSYLEQY
TRBV2	TRBJ1-1	ASSARGPDTEAF
TRBV11-2	TRBJ1-1	ASSLEGAGTEAF
TRBV2	TRBJ2-1	ASIRYNEQF
TRBV5-1	TRBJ1-4	ATKGGLTSEKLF
TRBV9	TRBJ2-5	ASSVRTSGIKETQY
TRBV6-4	TRBJ2-1	ASSLIAGSVNEQF
TRBV5-6	TRBJ2-5	ASGRQGEGETQY
TRBV2	TRBJ2-2	ASKGREYTGELF
TRBV14	TRBJ2-1	ASSQEGGRGRVYNEQF
TRBV4-3	TRBJ1-4	ASSQDYTGGDEKLF
TRBV7-9	.	ASSYTSGARYEQY
TRBV27	TRBJ2-7	ASSLSFGGPEQY
TRBV7-3	TRBJ2-1	ASSLTLVPDEQF
TRBV7-9	TRBJ1-2	ASSSGPNYGYT
TRBV9	TRBJ1-1	ASSPWDSQTEAF
TRBV7-2	TRBJ2-2	ASSTLTSVTGELF
TRBV7-9	TRBJ1-2	ASSLGTAYSHGYT
TRBV27	TRBJ2-7	ASRGLRVSLYEQY
TRBV28	TRBJ2-3	ASLNPFPPSGTTTDTQY
TRBV7-2	TRBJ1-2	ASSLAGQGHYGYT
TRBV28	TRBJ2-1	ASSLVAGENEQF
TRBV2	TRBJ2-5	ASSEVVRRDPPETQY
TRBV2	TRBJ2-3	ASPSGLAGADTQY
TRBV18	TRBJ2-5	ASSPPGLGPIETQY
TRBV7-9	TRBJ2-5	ASSSRLAVNQETQY
TRBV30	TRBJ2-7	AWSVDLLYEQY